This TCR beta chain was identified in a study of blood T cell repertoires in COVID-19. Study summary: Sites across the United States, Italy and Spain contributed samples from acute and convalescent COVID-19.

Sequencing was performed with immunoSEQ multiplex PCR; in TCRdb, only in-frame clones are kept and a portion is missing. There are more than 35,000 clones in the sample; about 88% occur only once, and about 2% lies in the top ten. From germline, CDR1 is SGHNT and CDR2 YYREEE (reference sequence). The CDR3 has 17 amino acids. The V gene lost 6 bases and the J gene lost 5 bases, with 21 bases spanning the gap. The sample was peripheral blood. The rearrangement links TRBV5-4 to TRBJ1-6, with D possibly being TRBD1 (6 bases). This TCR was recovered from a human donor in a cohort sampled during active COVID-19. For the CDR3, the DNA is TGTGCCAGCAATGACCAGGGGATGGGACGGAATAATTCACCCCTCCACTTT. It yields the protein CASNDQGMGRNNSPLHF.